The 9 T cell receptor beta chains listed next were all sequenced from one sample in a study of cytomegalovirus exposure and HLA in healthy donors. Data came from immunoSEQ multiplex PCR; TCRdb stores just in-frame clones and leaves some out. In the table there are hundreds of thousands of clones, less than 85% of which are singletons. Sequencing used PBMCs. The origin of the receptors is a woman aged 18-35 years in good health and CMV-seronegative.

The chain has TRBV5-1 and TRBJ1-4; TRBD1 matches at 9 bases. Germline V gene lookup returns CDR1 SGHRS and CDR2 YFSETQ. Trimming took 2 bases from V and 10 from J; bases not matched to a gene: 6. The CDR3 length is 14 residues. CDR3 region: CASSLGQGSGKLFF. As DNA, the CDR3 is TGCGCCAGCAGCTTAGGACAGGGGTCTGGAAAACTGTTTTTT.

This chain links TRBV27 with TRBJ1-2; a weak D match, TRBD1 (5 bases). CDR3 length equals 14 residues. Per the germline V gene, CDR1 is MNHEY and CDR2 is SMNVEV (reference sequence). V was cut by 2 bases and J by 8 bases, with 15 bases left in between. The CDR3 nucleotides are TGTGCCAGCAGTTTAGGGGGAAGGGTCGGCGGCTACACCTTC. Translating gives CASSLGGRVGGYTF.

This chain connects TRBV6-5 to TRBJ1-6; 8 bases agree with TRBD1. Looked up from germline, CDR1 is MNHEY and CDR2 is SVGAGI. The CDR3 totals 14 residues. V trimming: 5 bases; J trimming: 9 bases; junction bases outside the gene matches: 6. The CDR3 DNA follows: TGTGCCAGCAGTAGACAGGGGTATTTTTCACCCCTCCACTTT. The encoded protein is CASSRQGYFSPLHF.

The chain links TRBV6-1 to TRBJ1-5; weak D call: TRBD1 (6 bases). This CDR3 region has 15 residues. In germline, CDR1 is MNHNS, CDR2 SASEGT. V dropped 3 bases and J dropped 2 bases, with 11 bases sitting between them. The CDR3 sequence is CASSDPGDGNQPQHF. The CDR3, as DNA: TGTGCCAGCAGTGACCCAGGGGACGGCAATCAGCCCCAGCATTTT.

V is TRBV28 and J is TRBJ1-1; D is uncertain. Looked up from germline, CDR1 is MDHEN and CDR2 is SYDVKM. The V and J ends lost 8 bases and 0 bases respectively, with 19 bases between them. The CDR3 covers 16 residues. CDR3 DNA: TGTGCCAGCGGGAAGGTTGGACGGTTGATGAACACTGAAGCTTTCTTT. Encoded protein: CASGKVGRLMNTEAFF.

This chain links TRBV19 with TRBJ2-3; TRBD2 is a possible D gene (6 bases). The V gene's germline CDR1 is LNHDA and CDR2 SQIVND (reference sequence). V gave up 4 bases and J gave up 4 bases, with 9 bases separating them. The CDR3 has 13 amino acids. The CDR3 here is CASSSRRADTQYF. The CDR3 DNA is TGTGCCAGTAGTAGCAGGAGGGCAGATACGCAGTATTTT.

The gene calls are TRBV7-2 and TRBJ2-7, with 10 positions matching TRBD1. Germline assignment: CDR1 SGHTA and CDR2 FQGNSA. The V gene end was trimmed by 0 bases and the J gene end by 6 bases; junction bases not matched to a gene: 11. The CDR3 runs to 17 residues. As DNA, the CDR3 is TGTGCCAGCAGCTTAGCATTTCCGGGACAGGGGAAGGGCGAGCAGTACTTC. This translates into CASSLAFPGQGKGEQYF.

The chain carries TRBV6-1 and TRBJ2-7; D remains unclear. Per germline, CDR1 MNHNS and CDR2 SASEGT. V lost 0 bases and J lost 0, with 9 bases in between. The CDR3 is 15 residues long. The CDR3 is CASSEADGSSYEQYF. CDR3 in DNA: TGTGCCAGCAGTGAAGCTGACGGCAGCTCCTACGAGCAGTACTTC.

Here the CDR3 DNA reads TGCGCCAGCAGCCGCCCGGGACAGCAAGAGACCCAGTACTTC. Its translation is CASSRPGQQETQYF. This rearrangement joins TRBV4-1 to TRBJ2-5, with 7 bases matching TRBD1. V dropped 4 bases and J dropped 2; count of bases not matched to a gene: 4. The CDR3 totals 14 residues. Germline assignment: CDR1 MGHRA and CDR2 YSYEKL.